This TCR beta chain originates from a study of T cell repertoires in cytomegalovirus infection. Study-level findings and limits: Of the TCR beta families, the public ones yielded a cumulative frequency that identified carriers of CMV plus the relevant HLA.

From the reads, TCRdb called clonotypes with MiXCR, one entry per CDR3 protein. Of about 900,000 distinct CDR3 sequences in the sample, roughly a third were seen once. This clonotype was seen only a few times. Its antigen is not known. The V gene end was trimmed by 3 bases and the J gene end by 5 bases; junction bases not matched to a gene: 9. Germline CDR1 reads SGHVS; CDR2 reads FNYEAQ. The CDR3 has 15 amino acids. The chain recombines TRBV7-6 with TRBJ1-1; 7 nucleotides align to TRBD1. Here the sequenced sample was cultured CD8+ T cells from PBMCs, taken from culture after CMV antigen stimulation. The receptor comes from a human donor in good health (CMV status not recorded). Some clones in this sample may be carry-over from other donors' samples. CDR3: CASSFLTGIETEAFF. In nucleotides, the CDR3 is TGTGCCAGCAGCTTTCTGACAGGGATAGAAACTGAAGCTTTCTTT.